These 20 T cell receptor beta chains were all obtained from the same sample, sequenced in a study of blood T cell repertoires in COVID-19. Clones were sequenced by immunoSEQ multiplex PCR, and TCRdb holds only the in-frame ones, with some missing. Of roughly 140,000 clones in the sample, roughly 81% are singletons; the top ten hold 8% to 9%. Sequenced sample: peripheral blood. These receptors all come from a woman aged 55-75 years with COVID-19, enrolled during active disease.

The J gene is TRBJ2-7, the V gene TRBV7-3, with D possibly being TRBD2 (5 bases). Trimming pared 4 bases from V and 0 bases from J, leaving 10 bases between. CDR3 size: 14 residues. Germline values: CDR1 SGHTA, CDR2 FQGTGA. The CDR3: CASSYRESSYEQYF. In nucleotides, the CDR3 is TGTGCCAGCAGCTACCGGGAAAGCTCCTACGAGCAGTACTTC.

The rearrangement uses TRBV12-3 or TRBV12-4 and TRBJ2-3; tentative D call: TRBD2 (5 bases). Trimming left V 0 bases short and J 4 bases short, with 5 bases between. This CDR3 region has 13 residues. The CDR3 nucleotides read TGTGCCAGCAGTTTAGCGGGAGCAGATACGCAGTATTTT. Protein product: CASSLAGADTQYF.

About this clone itself: The DNA is omitted, as the CDR3 cannot be located on it reliably, and the CDR3 follows TCRdb's listing. The rearrangement joins TRBV1 to TRBJ2-3; the DNA was not used to check the table's D call, TRBD1. TRBV1 is a pseudogene locus. Including both end residues, the CDR3 is 20 amino acids long. CDR3: CTSSQGYTGGYRCSTDTQYF.

The chain is built from TRBV7-8 and TRBJ2-7; no clear D. The CDR3 extends over 12 amino acids. CDR1 is SGHVS, CDR2 FQNEAQ, per germline. The V end was cut by 5 bases, the J end by 3 bases, with 8 bases between. The CDR3 loop is CASSMYNYEQYF. CDR3 coding DNA: TGTGCCAGCAGCATGTACAACTACGAGCAGTACTTC.

The chain is built from TRBV7-8 and TRBJ1-5; D not certain. The CDR3 contains 13 residues. The V end lost 5 bases, the J end lost 9 bases, and 14 bases lay between the germline ends. The V gene's germline CDR1 is SGHVS and CDR2 FQNEAQ. The CDR3 sequence is CASSNASRRPQHF. The CDR3 DNA reads TGTGCCAGCAGCAATGCCTCGAGGAGGCCCCAGCATTTT.

This clone was picked up a small number of times. The J gene is TRBJ2-3, the V gene TRBV2; TRBD1 matches 7 bases. Germline CDR1 reads SNHLY; CDR2 reads FYNNEI. V trimming: 7 bases; J trimming: 0 bases; junction bases outside the gene matches: 7. This CDR3 comprises 15 residues. CDR3 DNA sequence: TGTGCCAGCACTTGGACAGGTACTAGCACAGATACGCAGTATTTT. Its translation: CASTWTGTSTDTQYF.

The sample holds one count of this clone. The rearrangement joins TRBV5-1 to TRBJ1-2; perhaps TRBD1 as D (6 bases). CDR3 length equals 15 residues. The ends were cut back, 5 bases at V and 3 bases at J, with 17 bases in the middle. Germline lookup yields CDR1 SGHRS and CDR2 YFSETQ. The CDR3 region has the DNA TGCGCCAGCAGTGGGAGCGCGGGGGGCGACTATGGCTACACCTTC. The encoded protein is CASSGSAGGDYGYTF.

The V and J genes are TRBV5-1 and TRBJ2-1, with D unclear. CDR1 is SGHRS, CDR2 YFSETQ, per germline. The ends were cut back, 5 bases at V and 2 bases at J, with 14 bases in the middle. This CDR3 comprises 15 residues. Written as DNA, the CDR3 is TGCGCCAGCAGGCCTGTAGTGGGCACCTACAATGAGCAGTTCTTC. Translating gives CASRPVVGTYNEQFF.

The chain recombines TRBV18 with TRBJ1-1; D might be TRBD1 (6 bases). The CDR3 consists of 15 residues. Trimming removed 6 bases from V and 3 bases from J, with 17 bases in between. Germline V gives CDR1 KGHSH, CDR2 LQKENI. The DNA for the CDR3 is TGTGCCAGCTCGCCCAACAGGGCCAGGGACACTGAAGCTTTCTTT. Translating gives CASSPNRARDTEAFF. Variable domain in full (rest from reference TRBV18 and TRBJ1-1): NAGVMQNPRHLVRRRGQEARLRCSPMKGHSHVYWYRQLPEEGLKFMVYLQKENIIDESGMPKERFSAEFPKEGPSILRIQQVVRGDSAAYFCASSPNRARDTEAFFGQGTRLTVV.

The chain carries TRBV6-5 and TRBJ1-6, with no clear D. This CDR3 comprises 13 residues. Trimming cost V 2 bases and J 5 bases, with 4 bases left between them. CDR1 and CDR2 from the germline V gene are MNHEY and SVGAGI. Here the CDR3 reads CASSYEDNSPLHF. CDR3 nucleotides: TGTGCCAGCAGTTACGAGGATAATTCACCCCTCCACTTT.

V is TRBV29-1 and J is TRBJ1-2, with no clear D. The CDR3 covers 13 residues. V was pared by 3 bases and J by 5 bases, with 13 bases between. The V gene's germline CDR1 is SQVTM and CDR2 ANQGSEA. CDR3 loop: CSVEGAGSYGYTF. Written as DNA, the CDR3 is TGCAGCGTTGAGGGCGCGGGGAGTTATGGCTACACCTTC.

The rearrangement joins TRBV6-6 to TRBJ1-2, with a weak D call TRBD1 (5 bases). The CDR3 totals 13 residues. Between the trimmed V and J ends, which lost 5 bases and 8 bases, there was a span of 15 bases. The germline V gene encodes CDR1 MNHNY and CDR2 SVGAGI (reference sequence). The CDR3 coding sequence is TGTGCCAGCAGTCCTACCAACGGGGGGGGCTACACCTTC. Its translation is CASSPTNGGGYTF.

The chain is built from TRBV5-1 and TRBJ1-5, with 8 bases that match TRBD1. With V trimmed by 3 bases and J by 7 bases, 3 bases remained unmatched. CDR1 and CDR2 from the germline V gene are SGHRS and YFSETQ. The CDR3 totals 13 residues. CDR3 sequence: CASSSGGGQPQHF. Written as DNA, the CDR3 is TGCGCCAGCAGCTCAGGGGGCGGACAGCCCCAGCATTTT.

The CDR3, as DNA: TGTGCCAGCAGCTTAGGGCAGGGAGGCGGCTACACCTTC. Residues: CASSLGQGGGYTF. V gene TRBV7-9 combines with J gene TRBJ1-2, with a possible D match to TRBD1 (5 bases). Germline lookup yields CDR1 SEHNR and CDR2 FQNEAQ (reference sequence). Trimming pared 1 base from V and 8 bases from J, leaving 11 bases between. There are 13 residues in the CDR3. The complete variable domain, with remaining parts taken from reference TRBV7-9 and TRBJ1-2, reads DTGVSQNPRHKITKRGQNVTFRCDPISEHNRLYWYRQTLGQGPEFLTYFQNEAQLEKSRLLSDRFSAERPKGSFSTLEIQRTEQGDSAMYLCASSLGQGGGYTFGSGTRLTVV.

The chain combines TRBV2 with TRBJ1-1; D is unclear. This CDR3 is 9 amino acids long. The germline CDR1 and CDR2 sequences are SNHLY and FYNNEI. The CDR3 bases are TGTGCTGTCCCGGAGAGGACTTTCTTT. Translation gives CAVPERTFF.

The chain recombines TRBV24-1 with TRBJ1-3; D gene ambiguous. The V gene's germline CDR1 is KGHDR and CDR2 SFDVKD. V was clipped by 10 bases and J by 1 base, with 10 bases between them. The CDR3 covers 13 residues. The CDR3 nucleotides read TGTGCCACGGTCGATAGATCTGGAAACACCATATATTTT. It yields the protein CATVDRSGNTIYF.

This CDR3 reads CASSTTGEETQYF. In nucleotides, the CDR3 is TGTGCCAGTAGTACGACAGGGGAAGAGACCCAGTACTTC. The J gene is TRBJ2-5, the V gene TRBV19; TRBD1 aligns across 8 bases. Trimming at V came to 4 bases and at J to 3 bases, leaving 1 base not matched to a gene. The CDR3 covers 13 residues. CDR1 is LNHDA, CDR2 SQIVND, per germline (reference sequence).

This clone has only a few counts. The same CDR3 is also encoded by other DNA sequences in this sample. V gene TRBV19 combines with J gene TRBJ2-7; D unclear. Trimming stripped 2 bases from V and 0 bases from J, with 8 bases between. The CDR3 length is 14 residues. Germline V gene data show CDR1 as LNHDA and CDR2 as SQIVND (reference sequence). The CDR3 coding sequence is TGTGCCAGTAGTATAAGAGGCAGCTCCTACGAGCAGTACTTC. Its protein is CASSIRGSSYEQYF.

The chain has TRBV18 and TRBJ1-5; 8 bases map to TRBD1. The CDR3 has 14 residues. The ends lost 4 bases at V and 6 bases at J; junction bases unmatched: 5. CDR1 and CDR2 from the germline V gene are KGHSH and LQKENI. CDR3 loop: CASSRRGLGQPQHF. Written as DNA, the CDR3 is TGTGCCAGCTCACGCAGGGGGCTAGGTCAGCCCCAGCATTTT.

The chain employs TRBV19 and TRBJ1-4, with 9 bases matching TRBD1. The CDR3 totals 17 residues. CDR1 and CDR2 from the germline V gene are LNHDA and SQIVND (reference sequence). The ends lost 5 bases at V and 4 bases at J; junction bases unmatched: 11. Here the CDR3 reads CASSPNQNRGRNEKLFF. CDR3 nucleotide sequence: TGTGCCAGTAGTCCGAACCAGAACAGGGGGCGTAATGAAAAACTGTTTTTT. The entire variable domain, with the rest obtained from reference TRBV19 and TRBJ1-4, is as follows: DGGITQSPKYLFRKEGQNVTLSCEQNLNHDAMYWYRQDPGQGLRLIYYSQIVNDFQKGDIAEGYSVSREKKESFPLTVTSAQKNPTAFYLCASSPNQNRGRNEKLFFGSGTQLSVL.